What follows are 30 T cell receptor beta chains derived from one specimen sequenced in a study of cytomegalovirus exposure and HLA in healthy donors. PCR was performed using 60 Vbeta and 13 Jbeta primers. The protocol was immunoSEQ multiplex PCR, while the TCRdb copy is restricted to in-frame clones and leaves out a portion. The table lists some 63,000 clones, 75% to 85% of them singletons. Sequenced: PBMCs. The source of these receptors is a woman aged 40 to 49 in good health and CMV-seronegative.

This clone was detected once. The rearrangement links TRBV19 to TRBJ1-1, with D hard to call. The CDR3 consists of 14 residues. Germline-derived CDR1 and CDR2 are LNHDA and SQIVND (reference sequence). The V gene lost 4 bases and the J gene lost 4 bases, with 13 bases spanning the gap. In nucleotides, the CDR3 is TGTGCCAGTAGTAAAGCGTGGGGAGGCACTGAAGCTTTCTTT. The encoded protein is CASSKAWGGTEAFF.

The gene calls are TRBV5-1 and TRBJ2-2; 14 nucleotides line up with TRBD2. The CDR3 spans 17 residues. CDR1 and CDR2 from the germline V gene are SGHRS and YFSETQ. The ends lost 1 base at V and 4 bases at J; junction bases unmatched: 3. This CDR3 reads CASSLFGLAGGTGELFF. CDR3 DNA sequence: TGCGCCAGCAGCTTGTTCGGACTAGCGGGAGGCACCGGGGAGCTGTTTTTT.

V usage is TRBV19 and J usage is TRBJ2-2, with 7 bases matching TRBD2. Germline assignment: CDR1 LNHDA and CDR2 SQIVND (reference sequence). V was clipped by 0 bases and J by 1 base; unmatched bases: 5. The CDR3 is 17 residues long. This chain's CDR3 is CASSIEPSGMNTGELFF. The CDR3 DNA follows: TGTGCCAGTAGTATAGAGCCCAGCGGGATGAACACCGGGGAGCTGTTTTTT.

The genes are TRBV5-4 and TRBJ2-5, with D possibly TRBD2 on 5 matching bases. V was clipped by 4 bases and J by 4 bases, with 20 bases between them. Germline values: CDR1 SGHNT, CDR2 YYREEE (reference sequence). The CDR3 is 16 amino acids. CDR3 amino acids: CASSLRASSGRETQYF. In DNA, the CDR3 is TGTGCCAGCAGCCTCCGCGCTAGCAGCGGTCGAGAGACCCAGTACTTC.

This chain links TRBV7-2 with TRBJ2-6; tentatively, D is TRBD2 (6 bases). CDR1 is SGHTA, CDR2 FQGNSA, per germline. This CDR3 spans 16 amino acids. Trimming removed 0 bases at V and 2 bases at J, with 8 bases between. The CDR3 sequence: CASSLAAGTGANVLTF. CDR3 coding DNA: TGTGCCAGCAGCTTAGCGGCGGGGACTGGGGCCAACGTCCTGACTTTC.

V and J are TRBV6-1 and TRBJ1-2; D is perhaps TRBD1 (6 bases). Trimming stripped 7 bases from V and 2 bases from J, with 14 bases between. CDR1 and CDR2 (germline): MNHNS, SASEGT. The CDR3 has 14 residues. The CDR3 DNA reads as TGTGCCAGCACATCGGACAGATCAAACTATGGCTACACCTTC. This translates into CASTSDRSNYGYTF.

J is TRBJ2-1 and V is TRBV27; 12 bases fit TRBD2. Germline-derived CDR1 and CDR2 are MNHEY and SMNVEV (reference sequence). The J segment lost 6 bases and the V segment lost 0 bases, leaving 9 bases of the junction unmatched. This CDR3 has 18 amino acids. The CDR3 DNA is TGTGCCAGCAGTTTATCCCACGGACTAGCGGGAACAACCAATGAGCAGTTCTTC. The encoded protein is CASSLSHGLAGTTNEQFF.

In this sample, this clone turned up once. The genes are TRBV5-1 and TRBJ1-3; D is possibly TRBD1 (5 bases). V lost 0 bases to trimming and J lost 8 bases, with 15 bases between them. This CDR3 contains 15 residues. Germline V CDR1 and CDR2: SGHRS, YFSETQ. CDR3 sequence reads: CASSLEGTQGDTIYF. The CDR3 bases are TGCGCCAGCAGCTTGGAAGGGACTCAAGGGGACACCATATATTTT.

This clone was picked up one time. V usage is TRBV5-1 and J usage is TRBJ2-3; the match to TRBD2 covers 10 bases. V dropped 3 bases and J dropped 2; count of bases not matched to a gene: 6. This CDR3 comprises 16 residues. Germline-derived CDR1 and CDR2 are SGHRS and YFSETQ. The CDR3, as DNA: TGCGCCAGCAGCTCCGGACTAGCGGATATCACAGATACGCAGTATTTT. It encodes CASSSGLADITDTQYF.

This clone was observed a few times. The chain couples TRBV13 to TRBJ1-1; TRBD1 might be the D (6 bases). This CDR3 has 14 residues. V lost 5 bases and J 4 bases, leaving 14 bases between the germline ends. CDR1 is PRHDT and CDR2 is FYEKMQ in the germline V gene (reference sequence). The CDR3 nucleotides read TGTGCCAGCAGCCCGACAGGTCGGGGCACTGAAGCTTTCTTT. As protein: CASSPTGRGTEAFF.

The chain uses TRBV7-9 and TRBJ2-2; D ambiguous. The germline V gene encodes CDR1 SEHNR and CDR2 FQNEAQ (reference sequence). The CDR3 spans 15 residues. Trimming stripped 1 base from V and 1 base from J, with 7 bases between. This chain's CDR3 is CASSLVRGNTGELFF. Here the CDR3 DNA reads TGTGCCAGCAGCTTAGTAAGAGGGAACACCGGGGAGCTGTTTTTT.

The rearrangement links TRBV7-2 to TRBJ2-2; possibly TRBD2 for D (5 bases). V dropped 5 bases and J dropped 3 bases, with 7 bases sitting between them. Germline loops: CDR1 SGHTA, CDR2 FQGNSA. The CDR3 runs 13 residues. The CDR3 nucleotides are TGTGCCAGCAGCCGGACTTACACCGGGGAGCTGTTTTTT. This gives the protein CASSRTYTGELFF.

The chain is built from TRBV28 and TRBJ2-7, with D perhaps TRBD2 (5 bases). This CDR3 is built from 13 residues. Per germline, CDR1 MDHEN and CDR2 SYDVKM. Trimming cost V 5 bases and J 6 bases, with 14 bases left between them. DNA for the CDR3: TGTGCCAGCAGTCCTCCCGGCGGGCGCGAGCAGTACTTC. As protein: CASSPPGGREQYF.

V is TRBV11-2 and J is TRBJ2-7; TRBD1 agrees at 8 bases. In germline, CDR1 is SGHAT, CDR2 FQNNGV. V shed 3 bases and J 2 bases; nucleotides not matched to a gene: 6. The CDR3 extends over 15 amino acids. CDR3 bases: TGTGCCAGCAGCTTGTCACCGGGACAGGCCTACGAGCAGTACTTC. Translating it yields CASSLSPGQAYEQYF.

The rearrangement links TRBV6-1 to TRBJ2-6, with TRBD2 matching 8 bases. With 8 bases clipped from V and 2 bases from J, the junction kept 5 bases outside the gene matches. This CDR3 spans 15 amino acids. Looked up from germline, CDR1 is MNHNS and CDR2 is SASEGT. The CDR3 region has the DNA TGTGCCAGCGCCAGACTAGCGACTGGGGCCAACGTCCTGACTTTC. The encoded protein is CASARLATGANVLTF.

This chain joins TRBV9 and TRBJ2-1, with 8 bases that match TRBD2. V lost 0 bases and J lost 8; bases outside the gene matches: 7. Germline V gene sequence: CDR1 SGDLS, CDR2 YYNGEE. This CDR3 comprises 15 residues. This CDR3 reads CASSVGQAGVHEQFF. CDR3 bases: TGTGCCAGCAGCGTAGGTCAAGCGGGAGTCCATGAGCAGTTCTTC.

The rearrangement uses TRBV19 and TRBJ1-5; D gene unclear. CDR1 LNHDA and CDR2 SQIVND come from the germline V gene (reference sequence). The CDR3 extends over 13 amino acids. V was trimmed by 1 base and J by 2 bases, leaving 3 bases between them. CDR3 bases: TGTGCCAGTAGTATAGTCGGCAATCAGCCCCAGCATTTT. Its translation is CASSIVGNQPQHF.

The gene calls are TRBV5-1 and TRBJ2-7; possibly TRBD1 for D (6 bases). This CDR3 is 14 amino acids long. Per the germline V gene, CDR1 is SGHRS and CDR2 is YFSETQ. With 5 bases removed from V and 2 bases from J, the gap between germline ends came to 14 bases. The CDR3 bases are TGCGCCAGCAGTCTCCGGACAGAACCCTACGAGCAGTACTTC. This codes for CASSLRTEPYEQYF.

V usage is TRBV19 and J usage is TRBJ1-2, with a possible D match to TRBD1 (6 bases). The CDR3 covers 13 residues. Germline V lookup: CDR1 LNHDA, CDR2 SQIVND (reference sequence). V was clipped by 4 bases and J by 6 bases, with 12 bases between them. CDR3 in DNA: TGTGCCAGTAGTAAGAACAGGGACAATGGCTACACCTTC. Translating gives CASSKNRDNGYTF.

This sequence joins TRBV7-2 and TRBJ2-2; 8 bases fit TRBD2. After removal of 2 bases from V and 6 bases from J, the junction contained 11 bases not matched to a gene. The length of the CDR3 is 17 residues. Germline V gene data show CDR1 as SGHTA and CDR2 as FQGNSA. CDR3 in DNA: TGTGCCAGCAGCTTAAGGGGGTCAGCGGGAGTATCCGGGGAGCTGTTTTTT. Protein product: CASSLRGSAGVSGELFF.

A few counts support this clone. The chain recombines TRBV29-1 with TRBJ1-4, with D unclear. The germline V and J ends were trimmed by 2 bases and 8 bases, with 15 bases remaining between them. Germline V lookup: CDR1 SQVTM, CDR2 ANQGSEA. This CDR3 contains 14 residues. Here the CDR3 reads CSVEWEWEGEKLFF. For the CDR3, the DNA is TGCAGCGTTGAATGGGAGTGGGAGGGAGAAAAACTGTTTTTT. The full variable domain, in which reference TRBV29-1 and TRBJ1-4 provide the parts outside the CDR3, is SAVISQKPSRDICQRGTSLTIQCQVDSQVTMMFWYRQQPGQSLTLIATANQGSEATYESGFVIDKFPISRPNLTFSTLTVSNMSPEDSSIYLCSVEWEWEGEKLFFGSGTQLSVL.

CDR3 sequence reads: CSASDRRGEKLFF. The CDR3 nucleotides read TGCAGCGCTTCGGACAGGAGGGGTGAAAAACTGTTTTTT. V and J are TRBV29-1 and TRBJ1-4; 7 bases map to TRBD1. The CDR3 covers 13 residues. The V gene's germline CDR1 is SQVTM and CDR2 ANQGSEA. V trimming: 7 bases; J trimming: 7 bases; junction bases outside the gene matches: 9.

This chain connects TRBV29-1 to TRBJ2-5, with a possible D match to TRBD1 (6 bases). This CDR3 is 13 amino acids long. Deletions cut 3 bases from V and 5 bases from J, with 13 bases between. In germline, CDR1 is SQVTM, CDR2 ANQGSEA. In DNA form, the CDR3 reads TGCAGCGTTGATACCGACAGGCAGGAGACCCAGTACTTC. Translating gives CSVDTDRQETQYF.

This rearrangement joins TRBV2 to TRBJ1-2, with 9 bases that match TRBD1. This CDR3 has 14 amino acids. Trimming removed 6 bases from V and 2 bases from J; junction bases left unmatched: 4. Germline-derived CDR1 and CDR2 are SNHLY and FYNNEI. In DNA, the CDR3 is TGTGCCAGCAGCCGGACAGGGGCCAACTATGGCTACACCTTC. This encodes CASSRTGANYGYTF. Complete variable domain (other parts from reference TRBV2 and TRBJ1-2): EPEVTQTPSHQVTQMGQEVILRCVPISNHLYFYWYRQILGQKVEFLVSFYNNEISEKSEIFDDQFSVERPDGSNFTLKIRSTKLEDSAMYFCASSRTGANYGYTFGSGTRLTVV.

This clone has more than one count but fewer than ten. Mismatch with germline at one junction end may stem from a read error. The chain has TRBV10-3 and TRBJ2-3, with 7 bases that match TRBD1. Looked up from germline, CDR1 is ENHRY and CDR2 is SYGVKD. The CDR3 is made up of 13 amino acids. CDR3 nucleotides: TGTGCCATCAGTCAGTCAGGGGGAGATACGCAGTATTTT. Translating gives CAISQSGGDTQYF.

This chain connects TRBV9 to TRBJ2-1; 12 nucleotides line up with TRBD2. The ends lost 0 bases at V and 10 bases at J; junction bases unmatched: 8. This CDR3 comprises 16 residues. Germline CDR1 SGDLS, CDR2 YYNGEE. The CDR3 loop is CASSVEGTSGLGEQFF. CDR3 nucleotide sequence: TGTGCCAGCAGCGTAGAGGGGACTAGCGGGCTTGGAGAGCAGTTCTTC.

The rearrangement joins TRBV28 to TRBJ2-7; a possible D gene is TRBD1 (5 bases). The CDR3 has 11 residues. Trimming cost V 7 bases and J 3 bases, with 7 bases left between them. Per the germline V gene, CDR1 is MDHEN and CDR2 is SYDVKM. CDR3 residues: CASTDSYEQYF. In DNA, the CDR3 is TGTGCCAGCACCGACAGCTACGAGCAGTACTTC.

This clone was found a few times. The gene calls are TRBV5-1 and TRBJ2-3; a weak D match, TRBD2 (6 bases). The germline V gene has CDR1 SGHRS and CDR2 YFSETQ. Trimming removed 2 bases at V and 0 bases at J, with 19 bases between. This CDR3 region has 18 residues. DNA for the CDR3: TGCGCCAGCAGCTTCTGGAGATCGGGGGAACTCAGCACAGATACGCAGTATTTT. Its protein is CASSFWRSGELSTDTQYF.

This clone appeared a few times. The chain carries TRBV18 and TRBJ2-1; 8 bases fit TRBD1. CDR1 KGHSH and CDR2 LQKENI come from the germline V gene. This CDR3 has 17 amino acids. The trim removed 1 base at V and 9 bases at J, leaving 14 bases unmatched. CDR3 in DNA: TGTGCCAGCTCACCACAACATGGAGGACAGGGATTGTGTGAGCAGTTCTTC. Amino acid sequence: CASSPQHGGQGLCEQFF.

The chain recombines TRBV28 with TRBJ1-1; 8 positions agree with TRBD1. The trim removed 6 bases at V and 4 bases at J, leaving 4 bases unmatched. The CDR3 is 13 amino acids. Per the germline V gene, CDR1 is MDHEN and CDR2 is SYDVKM. This CDR3 reads CASRGQGSTEAFF. CDR3 nucleotide sequence: TGTGCCAGCAGAGGACAGGGATCCACTGAAGCTTTCTTT. Variable domain in full (rest from reference TRBV28 and TRBJ1-1): DVKVTQSSRYLVKRTGEKVFLECVQDMDHENMFWYRQDPGLGLRLIYFSYDVKMKEKGDIPEGYSVSREKKERFSLILESASTNQTSMYLCASRGQGSTEAFFGQGTRLTVV.